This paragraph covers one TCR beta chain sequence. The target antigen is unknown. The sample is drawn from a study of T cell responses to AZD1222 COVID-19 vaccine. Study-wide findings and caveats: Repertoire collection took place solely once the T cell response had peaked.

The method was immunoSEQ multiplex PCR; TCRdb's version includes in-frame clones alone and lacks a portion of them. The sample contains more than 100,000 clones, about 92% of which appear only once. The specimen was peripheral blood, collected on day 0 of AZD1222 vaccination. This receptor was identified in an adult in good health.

The chain's CDR3 is CASRRIGTGVLQPQHF. In DNA form, the CDR3 reads TGTGCCAGTAGGCGTATCGGGACAGGGGTTCTGCAGCCCCAGCATTTT. The chain employs TRBV19 and TRBJ1-5; 10 bases map to TRBD1. Germline values: CDR1 LNHDA, CDR2 SQIVND (reference sequence). The V gene end was trimmed by 6 bases and the J gene end by 7 bases; junction bases not matched to a gene: 12. The CDR3 extends over 16 amino acids.